This TCR beta chain derives from a study of tumor and adjacent non-tumor tissue in lung cancer. No cell sorting was done before RNA was extracted from the tissue. Chemotherapy-naive patients with new lung cancer underwent thoracic surgery in China, August–November 2014. With regard to this clonotype: Its specificity is unknown. One end of the junction fails to match germline, which may point to a read error.

Regarding the study as a whole: Compared with tumor, normal lung showed significantly lower TCR diversity.

CDR3 length equals 16 residues. Germline V gene lookup returns CDR1 MNHEY and CDR2 SVGEGT. A modified ARM-PCR protocol with three rounds of nested PCR amplified TCRbeta. MiXCR, run by TCRdb on the multiplex PCR reads, gives a single entry per CDR3 protein. The table lists fewer than 120,000 distinct CDR3 sequences, approximately 80% of them singletons. The specimen was lung tumor tissue. The clonotype was recovered from a man aged 70 or older with non-small cell lung cancer. The chain combines TRBV6-2 or TRBV6-3 with TRBJ2-7, with TRBD1 matching 9 bases. In nucleotides, the CDR3 is TGTGCCAGCAGTCCCGCGCTTAACAGGGGGCCCTACGATCATCACTTC. Amino acid sequence: CASSPALNRGPYDHHF.